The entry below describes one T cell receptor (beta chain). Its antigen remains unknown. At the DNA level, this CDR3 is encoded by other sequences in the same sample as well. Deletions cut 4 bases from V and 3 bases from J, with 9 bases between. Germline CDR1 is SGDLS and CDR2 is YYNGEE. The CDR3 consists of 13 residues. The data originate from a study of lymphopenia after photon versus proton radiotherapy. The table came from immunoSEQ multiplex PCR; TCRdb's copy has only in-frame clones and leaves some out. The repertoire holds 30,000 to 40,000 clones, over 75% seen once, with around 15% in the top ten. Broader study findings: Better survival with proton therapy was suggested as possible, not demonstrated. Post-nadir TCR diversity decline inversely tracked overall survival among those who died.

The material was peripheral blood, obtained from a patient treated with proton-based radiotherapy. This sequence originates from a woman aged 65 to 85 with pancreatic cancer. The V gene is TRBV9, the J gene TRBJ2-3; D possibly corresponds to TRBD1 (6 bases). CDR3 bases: TGTGCCAGCAGCAGAACAGGGACAGATACGCAGTATTTT. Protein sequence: CASSRTGTDTQYF.